Shown below are 22 T cell receptor beta chains from a single sample sequenced in a study of technical replicates of blood from four donors. Only in-frame clones appear in the TCRdb table, and some are missing; sequencing was by immunoSEQ multiplex PCR. The table has about 94,000 clones, 90% to 96% seen once; the top ten hold around 0.37%. Sequencing used T cells isolated from PBMCs. Receptors were obtained from a human donor in good health.

The V call is TRBV9, the J call TRBJ2-1; TRBD2 matches at 7 bases. The CDR3 spans 15 residues. Germline CDR1 reads SGDLS; CDR2 reads YYNGEE. V shed 3 bases and J 6 bases; nucleotides not matched to a gene: 9. The DNA for the CDR3 is TGTGCCAGCAGCGCCAGCGGGGCTAGCGGCAATGAGCAGTTCTTC. Its translation is CASSASGASGNEQFF.

This chain joins TRBV7-2 and TRBJ1-1; 8 bases map to TRBD1. The germline gives CDR1 SGHTA, CDR2 FQGNSA. This CDR3 spans 15 amino acids. Trimming removed 2 bases from V and 1 base from J; junction bases left unmatched: 3. The CDR3, as DNA: TGTGCCAGCAGCTTAAGCACAGGGGGGAACACTGAAGCTTTCTTT. Amino acid sequence: CASSLSTGGNTEAFF.

The chain couples TRBV11-2 to TRBJ2-7, with a tentative D call TRBD1 (5 bases). The CDR3 covers 16 residues. The ends were cut back, 1 base at V and 5 bases at J, with 18 bases in the middle. From germline, CDR1 is SGHAT and CDR2 FQNNGV. The CDR3 DNA reads TGTGCCAGCAGCTTAGGAGTCGCAGGGAAATCCCACGAGCAGTACTTC. Translated, it gives CASSLGVAGKSHEQYF.

The V gene is TRBV6-5, the J gene TRBJ2-7, with D perhaps TRBD2 (6 bases). V was clipped by 3 bases and J by 2 bases, with 8 bases between them. There are 13 residues in the CDR3. The germline CDR1 and CDR2 sequences are MNHEY and SVGAGI. The CDR3 region is CASSYLATYEQYF. The CDR3 DNA is TGTGCCAGCAGTTATCTAGCGACCTACGAGCAGTACTTC.

The gene calls are TRBV7-9 and TRBJ2-3, with D possibly TRBD2 on 5 matching bases. There are 15 residues in the CDR3. The V and J ends lost 4 bases and 0 bases respectively, with 11 bases between them. Germline CDR1 reads SEHNR; CDR2 reads FQNEAQ (reference sequence). The CDR3 reads CASSSSGISTDTQYF. The CDR3 bases are TGTGCCAGCAGCTCTTCGGGGATAAGCACAGATACGCAGTATTTT.

The V and J genes are TRBV10-3 and TRBJ2-3; perhaps TRBD1 as D (6 bases). The CDR3 has 15 residues. Trimming left V 5 bases short and J 2 bases short, with 14 bases between. Germline V gene sequence: CDR1 ENHRY, CDR2 SYGVKD. CDR3 in DNA: TGTGCCATCAGTCTAACAGGGTCCACCACAGATACGCAGTATTTT. It codes for CAISLTGSTTDTQYF.

The chain links TRBV11-2 to TRBJ2-7, with 9 bases fitting TRBD2. CDR1 is SGHAT and CDR2 is FQNNGV in the germline V gene. The CDR3 sequence is 14 residues long. The V and J ends lost 4 bases and 4 bases, in that order; junction bases with no gene match: 5. The CDR3 reads CASSSAGGIYEQYF. CDR3 in DNA: TGTGCCAGCAGCTCAGCGGGAGGAATTTACGAGCAGTACTTC.

CDR3 residues: CASSLGQGSATDTQYF. In DNA, the CDR3 is TGTGCCAGCAGTTTGGGACAGGGATCGGCCACAGATACGCAGTATTTT. The gene calls are TRBV27 and TRBJ2-3; 9 bases map to TRBD1. The ends lost 3 bases at V and 2 bases at J; junction bases unmatched: 6. The germline V gene has CDR1 MNHEY and CDR2 SMNVEV (reference sequence). This CDR3 contains 16 residues.

V usage is TRBV5-4 and J usage is TRBJ2-7; TRBD1 might be the D (5 bases). The CDR3 runs 12 residues. The V end lost 4 bases, the J end lost 6 bases, and 11 bases lay between the germline ends. CDR1 is SGHNT and CDR2 is YYREEE in the germline V gene (reference sequence). The CDR3 spells CASSPGSGEQYF. CDR3 DNA sequence: TGTGCCAGCAGCCCAGGGTCCGGCGAGCAGTACTTC.

The genes are TRBV5-1 and TRBJ2-5; 7 nucleotides line up with TRBD2. The J segment lost 2 bases and the V segment lost 0 bases, leaving 10 bases of the junction unmatched. This CDR3 is built from 17 residues. Germline CDR1 SGHRS, CDR2 YFSETQ. The DNA of the CDR3 is TGCGCCAGCAGCTTGGCGTTCGGGACTACGGCACAAGAGACCCAGTACTTC. Translation gives CASSLAFGTTAQETQYF.

This clone was counted once. The J gene is TRBJ2-1, the V gene TRBV5-1; 8 nucleotides line up with TRBD2. The length of the CDR3 is 14 residues. The germline gives CDR1 SGHRS, CDR2 YFSETQ. Trimming removed 3 bases from V and 3 bases from J; junction bases left unmatched: 2. The CDR3 here is CASSSREVYNEQFF. CDR3 DNA: TGCGCCAGCAGCTCGCGGGAGGTCTACAATGAGCAGTTCTTC.

Written as DNA, the CDR3 is TGTGCCAGCAGTTACGCGACAGAGCAGTACTTC. This codes for CASSYATEQYF. The chain employs TRBV6-5 and TRBJ2-7; D unresolved. This CDR3 is built from 11 residues. Germline V lookup: CDR1 MNHEY, CDR2 SVGAGI. The V end was cut by 2 bases, the J end by 7 bases, with 6 bases between.

The chain is built from TRBV4-1 and TRBJ2-7, with D uncertain. This CDR3 has 13 amino acids. Germline V lookup: CDR1 MGHRA, CDR2 YSYEKL. With 0 bases removed from V and 7 bases from J, the gap between germline ends came to 10 bases. The CDR3 spells CASSQENTWEQYF. For the CDR3, the DNA is TGCGCCAGCAGCCAAGAGAACACGTGGGAGCAGTACTTC.

CDR3 region: CASRPGQGQPQHF. DNA for the CDR3: TGTGCCAGCCGACCGGGACAGGGACAGCCCCAGCATTTT. This rearrangement joins TRBV7-2 to TRBJ1-5; 9 positions agree with TRBD1. Germline CDR1 SGHTA, CDR2 FQGNSA. V lost 8 bases and J lost 7; bases outside the gene matches: 6. The length of the CDR3 is 13 residues.

The V call is TRBV28, the J call TRBJ2-7, with 8 bases lining up with TRBD1. V was pared by 4 bases and J by 5 bases, with 7 bases of the junction left unmatched. Germline values: CDR1 MDHEN, CDR2 SYDVKM. The length of the CDR3 is 14 residues. The CDR3 bases are TGTGCCAGCAGTTCTACAGGGGGGAGAAACGAGCAGTACTTC. It translates to CASSSTGGRNEQYF.

The chain is built from TRBV28 and TRBJ1-5, with a possible D match to TRBD1 (5 bases). The CDR3 covers 13 residues. The germline gives CDR1 MDHEN, CDR2 SYDVKM. Deletions cut 6 bases from V and 7 bases from J, with 13 bases between. The chain's CDR3 is CASRRRVEQPQHF. In DNA, the CDR3 is TGTGCCAGCAGACGCAGGGTTGAACAGCCCCAGCATTTT.

The rearrangement links TRBV19 to TRBJ2-2; 7 bases line up with TRBD2. With 1 base clipped from V and 6 bases from J, the junction kept 8 bases outside the gene matches. This CDR3 contains 16 residues. Germline CDR1 LNHDA, CDR2 SQIVND (reference sequence). The CDR3 loop is CASSIGGGPAPGELFF. In DNA form, the CDR3 reads TGTGCCAGTAGTATAGGCGGGGGACCCGCGCCCGGGGAGCTGTTTTTT.

The count of this clone is one. The chain uses TRBV11-3 and TRBJ2-1; 11 bases agree with TRBD1. The germline V gene has CDR1 SGHNT and CDR2 YENEEA. This CDR3 comprises 17 residues. J was trimmed by 3 bases and V by 0 bases; bases with no gene match: 4. The CDR3 sequence is CASSLDYGTGGYNEQFF. Here the CDR3 DNA reads TGTGCCAGCAGCTTAGATTACGGGACAGGGGGCTACAATGAGCAGTTCTTC.

This chain joins TRBV4-2 and TRBJ2-7; 9 positions match TRBD2. The junction had 14 bases not matched to a gene; V was cut back by 0 bases and J by 8 bases. The CDR3 length is 17 residues. In germline, CDR1 is LGHNA, CDR2 YNFKEQ. The DNA of the CDR3 is TGTGCCAGCAGCCAAGAGACTAGCGGCGGGGCCTACGTCCAGCAGTACTTC. Translation: CASSQETSGGAYVQQYF.

The rearrangement uses TRBV28 and TRBJ1-2, with a weak D call TRBD1 (5 bases). The germline V gene has CDR1 MDHEN and CDR2 SYDVKM. The CDR3 extends over 14 amino acids. Trimming shortened V by 5 bases and J by 4 bases, and 14 bases separated the two germline ends. The CDR3 loop reads CASSGAGVGYGYTF. CDR3 nucleotide sequence: TGTGCCAGCAGTGGTGCGGGGGTCGGCTATGGCTACACCTTC.

The chain uses TRBV4-1 and TRBJ2-1; 8 nucleotides line up with TRBD2. Trimming cost V 2 bases and J 2 bases; bases outside gene matches: 11. The CDR3 has 18 amino acids. Germline V gene data show CDR1 as MGHRA and CDR2 as YSYEKL. CDR3 residues: CASSQKKSGSLPYNEQFF. CDR3 DNA: TGCGCCAGCAGCCAAAAAAAGAGCGGGAGCCTCCCCTACAATGAGCAGTTCTTC.

V is TRBV6-6 and J is TRBJ1-5, with D unclear. CDR1 MNHNY and CDR2 SVGAGI come from the germline V gene (reference sequence). The V and J ends lost 5 bases and 1 base respectively, with 6 bases between them. This CDR3 comprises 13 residues. As DNA, the CDR3 is TGTGCCAGCAGTCCCCCGAGCAATCAGCCCCAGCATTTT. Encoded protein: CASSPPSNQPQHF.